The T cell receptor beta chain described here comes from a study of regulatory T cells in long-lasting Graves disease. Study-wide results and limits: The study found TRBV28, TRBJ1-2 and TRBJ2-5 favored in persistent disease. Persistent-disease Graves' patients showed less TCR diversity than new cases.

Note on this clonotype: Antigen unknown.

Arm-PCR of CDR3 regions with iRepertoire HTBI primers generated TCR beta libraries. TCRdb fed the multiplex PCR reads into MiXCR, producing one record per CDR3 protein. The data contain 310,000 or so distinct CDR3 sequences, 20% to 25% of them singletons. As to time point: persistent/refractory GD, antithyroid drugs over 5 years with positive TRAb. After RNA was extracted from PBMCs, the TCR library was made from it. Each patient gave 7 to 9 milliliters of EDTA-anticoagulated peripheral blood. J gave up 0 bases and V 1 base, and 11 bases lay outside the gene matches. Germline CDR1 is LNHNV and CDR2 is YYDKDF (reference sequence). The CDR3 sequence is 20 residues long.

The source is a female donor with Graves disease. The genes are TRBV15 and TRBJ1-6, with 8 bases matching TRBD1. Sequences were derived from peripheral blood mononuclear cells (PBMCs), sampled when the disease was refractory, from a patient treated with antithyroid drugs. CDR3 coding DNA: TGTGCCACCAGCAGAGTCTCCGGGACAGGTCCCCTCTCCTATAATTCACCCCTCCACTTT. It translates to CATSRVSGTGPLSYNSPLHF.